This T cell receptor beta chain comes out of a study of blood T cell repertoires in COVID-19. Produced via immunoSEQ multiplex PCR; TCRdb's table is partial and in-frame only. The sample yields tens of thousands of clones, roughly nine tenths seen once. Sequencing was carried out using peripheral blood. This receptor was obtained from a man aged 25 to 40 with active or convalescent COVID-19.

CDR3 in DNA: TGTGCCAGTCTGACAGGGGGCTCTGAAGCTTTCTTT. Translation gives CASLTGGSEAFF. The chain recombines TRBV19 with TRBJ1-1; 10 bases agree with TRBD1. The CDR3 contains 12 residues. The junction had 3 bases not matched to a gene; V was cut back by 8 bases and J by 6 bases. Germline CDR1 reads LNHDA; CDR2 reads SQIVND (reference sequence).